This T cell receptor beta chain was captured by sequencing in a study of blood T cell repertoires in COVID-19 (dated by TCRdb to 2018 to 2021). Concerning the study at large: Samples from collaborators originated in the United States, Italy and Spain and spanned both the acute and convalescent phases of COVID-19. The material from the prospective study consisted of cDNA or gDNA derived from T cells, B-cell-depleted T cells, or PBMCs. Deeply sampled blood TCRbeta repertoires from subjects exposed to, actively infected with, or recovered from COVID-19 were included in the dataset. The repertoires were released in a freely available public database meant as a resource for research on the immune response to SARS-CoV-2. The samples were drawn from the first 160 participants of the ongoing ImmuneRACE study and from 1,254 subjects provided by 6 global collaborators. A de-identified subject ID, COVID-19 status, age in years and sex were almost always included in the sample metadata. Where available, HLA class I and class II types were obtained from metadata supplied by the sample provider rather than from assay-based typing.

Paper-wide results and their limitations: The amount of clinical and demographic metadata varied by source and participant and was provided uncurated.

TCRbeta CDR3 regions were amplified from genomic DNA using the immunoSEQ Assay, a bias-controlled multiplex PCR. The original pipeline was this. Nucleated cell counts per sample were estimated from amplification of reference gene primers within the assay. To quantify the absolute abundance of each unique TCRbeta CDR3 rearrangement, sequence reads were collapsed and filtered. Productive Simpson clonality was computed per sample as the square root of Simpson's diversity index over productive rearrangements. The table was pulled from immuneACCESS by TCRdb, which kept in-frame rearrangements only. Such tables lose some clones; where checked, under half of the loss comes from unresolved V genes, and the rest has no known cause. V, J and clone size are those of that table, while D and trimming were read from the DNA. In this sample the table shows 200,000 to 250,000 clones, roughly 85% of which occur a single time. The ten largest clones take up 3.5% to 4% of the sample.

A word on this clone: No antigen is known for it. No much larger clonotype is one base removed from it; base qualities were not supplied.

The CDR3 starts with the cysteine, ends with the phenylalanine, and has 15 residues. The only DNA kept is the CDR3, 45 bases in frame from the first base. CDR1 and CDR2 are read off the germline V gene as MDHEN and SYDVKM. Trimming removed 6 bases from V and 8 bases from J; the gene matches leave 12 bases unexplained. In the prospective study, participants were roughly 18 to 100 years old, resided in 24 geographic areas of the United States, and were enrolled through a virtual design. In the prospective study, cohorts were assigned on the basis of participant-reported clinical history obtained from a screening survey and a study questionnaire. Exposed participants were defined as having been in contact with someone with a PCR-confirmed or clinician-diagnosed COVID-19 case within 2 weeks of study entry. Each participant in the prospective study had whole blood, serum and a nasopharyngeal or oropharyngeal swab collected by mobile phlebotomists. Participants in the prospective study had the option to provide additional blood draws and questionnaires over a 2-month period. Blood samples from the prospective study were shipped frozen or at room temperature prior to DNA extraction.

The source is a middle-aged woman who had been exposed to COVID-19. The chain is made from TRBV28 and TRBJ1-4, with 7 bases in between that match TRBD1. Sequenced input: PBMCs or T cells enriched from blood (not recorded which). The CDR3 region reads CASSSGQSAREKLFF. The nucleotide sequence reads as follows: TGTGCCAGCAGCTCGGGACAGAGCGCAAGGGAAAAACTGTTTTTT. The variable domain in full, with residues beyond the CDR3 obtained from the reference TRBV28 and TRBJ1-4 genes, is DVKVTQSSRYLVKRTGEKVFLECVQDMDHENMFWYRQDPGLGLRLIYFSYDVKMKEKGDIPEGYSVSREKKERFSLILESASTNQTSMYLCASSSGQSAREKLFFGSGTQLSVL.